This TCR beta chain was retrieved from a study of T cell changes during pregnancy in multiple sclerosis. CDR1 and CDR2 (germline): SEHNR, FQNEAQ (reference sequence). The CDR3 is 16 residues long. With V trimmed by 1 base and J by 4 bases, 7 bases remained unmatched. Sequencing used immunoSEQ multiplex PCR; TCRdb keeps in-frame clones, though not all of them. The sample includes tens of thousands of clones, 91% of them seen just once. The sequence was collected from a female donor in good health, enrolled as a control in a pregnancy study. This specimen consisted of peripheral blood, obtained after pregnancy. The J gene is TRBJ2-7, the V gene TRBV7-9; 10 bases fit TRBD1. This chain's CDR3 is CASSLGFGTGAYEQYF. Here the CDR3 DNA reads TGTGCCAGCAGCTTAGGCTTCGGGACAGGGGCGTACGAGCAGTACTTC.